These 23 T cell receptor beta chains were all obtained from the same sample, sequenced in a study of beta chain features in type 1 diabetes. Every isolated RNA sample was fully reverse transcribed, so sequencing captured expressed TCRB transcripts. Sequencing used immunoSEQ multiplex PCR; TCRdb keeps in-frame clones, though not all of them. The data show 200,000 to 300,000 clones, 13% to 15% seen once. Sample: naive CD4+ T cells from blood. All receptors come from a woman aged 40 to 50 in good health.

The chain employs TRBV7-9 and TRBJ1-5; weak D call: TRBD1 (6 bases). Germline-derived CDR1 and CDR2 are SEHNR and FQNEAQ (reference sequence). The CDR3 contains 16 residues. V lost 2 bases and J lost 7, with 18 bases in between. The CDR3 DNA sequence: TGTGCCAGCAGCTTATCTCTTGGGGGCGCGAGACAGCCCCAGCATTTT. Translating it yields CASSLSLGGARQPQHF.

The chain carries TRBV2 and TRBJ1-4; D is unresolved. V lost 4 bases to trimming and J lost 11 bases, with 20 bases between them. The CDR3 is 15 residues long. Per the germline V gene, CDR1 is SNHLY and CDR2 is FYNNEI. The CDR3 nucleotides are TGTGCCAGCAGTGGCACAAGTTTGGCGCGGAAGAAACTGTTTTTT. It encodes CASSGTSLARKKLFF.

The chain links TRBV11-2 to TRBJ2-3, with 8 bases that match TRBD2. Germline trimming cut 3 bases from V and 0 bases from J; bases unmatched to any gene: 2. CDR3 size: 15 residues. Germline CDR1 SGHAT, CDR2 FQNNGV. Written as DNA, the CDR3 is TGTGCCAGCAGCTTGATAGCGGGGAGCACAGATACGCAGTATTTT. This translates into CASSLIAGSTDTQYF.

This clone came up a few times. This chain joins TRBV4-1 and TRBJ2-1; 7 nucleotides line up with TRBD1. V gave up 7 bases and J gave up 6 bases; unmatched junction bases: 15. Germline V gene sequence: CDR1 MGHRA, CDR2 YSYEKL. The CDR3 is 16 amino acids. The CDR3: CASTHFLTDRRNEQFF. CDR3 nucleotides: TGCGCCAGCACCCATTTCCTAACGGACAGGCGCAATGAGCAGTTCTTC.

The chain couples TRBV13 to TRBJ1-2, with D unclear. The CDR3 covers 13 residues. Germline V gene sequence: CDR1 PRHDT, CDR2 FYEKMQ (reference sequence). V shed 2 bases and J shed 8 bases, with 12 bases lying between them. CDR3 DNA: TGTGCCAGCAGCTTACTGGACTCGGGGGGCTACACCTTC. It codes for CASSLLDSGGYTF.

This clone was counted a few times. The chain uses TRBV9 and TRBJ1-6; 10 nucleotides line up with TRBD1. CDR1 is SGDLS and CDR2 is YYNGEE in the germline V gene. Losses at the gene ends were 4 bases for V and 9 bases for J; bases not matched to a gene: 7. The CDR3 loop spans 15 amino acids. The CDR3 nucleotides read TGTGCCAGCAGCTATCGACAGGGGGCTGGTTCACCCCTCCACTTT. Its protein is CASSYRQGAGSPLHF.

The chain uses TRBV15 and TRBJ1-2; D perhaps matches TRBD1 (6 bases). The V end was cut by 0 bases, the J end by 2 bases, with 13 bases between. This CDR3 is built from 16 residues. CDR1 and CDR2 from the germline V gene are LNHNV and YYDKDF (reference sequence). The chain's CDR3 is CATSRDYAGANYGYTF. The CDR3 DNA is TGTGCCACCAGCAGAGATTATGCAGGGGCAAACTATGGCTACACCTTC.

This clone was detected only a few times. The chain links TRBV7-9 to TRBJ1-4, with D perhaps matching TRBD1 (6 bases). The V gene lost 1 base and the J gene lost 7 bases, with 16 bases spanning the gap. This CDR3 has 16 amino acids. The V gene's germline CDR1 is SEHNR and CDR2 FQNEAQ (reference sequence). CDR3 region: CASSLGDRGTSEKLFF. Written as DNA, the CDR3 is TGTGCCAGCAGCTTAGGAGATAGGGGGACGTCTGAAAAACTGTTTTTT.

The chain couples TRBV6-5 to TRBJ1-2; weak D call: TRBD1 (6 bases). This CDR3 is 14 amino acids long. Trimming removed 10 bases from V and 2 bases from J, with 17 bases in between. Germline V CDR1 and CDR2: MNHEY, SVGAGI. CDR3: CATVPLQGNYGYTF. CDR3 nucleotides: TGTGCCACAGTCCCCTTACAGGGCAACTATGGCTACACCTTC.

This clone was counted only a few times. The genes are TRBV2 and TRBJ1-2; D is undetermined. The CDR3 covers 12 residues. V was clipped by 6 bases and J by 5 bases, with 10 bases between them. Germline values: CDR1 SNHLY, CDR2 FYNNEI. The CDR3 is CASSSQSYGYTF. The CDR3 DNA reads TGTGCCAGCAGCTCACAGAGTTATGGCTACACCTTC.

This clone has more than one count but fewer than ten. V and J are TRBV4-2 and TRBJ2-1; 14 bases fit TRBD2. The CDR3 length is 20 residues. CDR1 LGHNA and CDR2 YNFKEQ come from the germline V gene. The junction had 16 bases not matched to a gene; V was cut back by 5 bases and J by 4 bases. Here the CDR3 reads CASSKTSGGGQFSRYNEQFF. DNA for the CDR3: TGTGCCAGCAGCAAGACTAGCGGGGGGGGACAGTTCTCCCGATACAATGAGCAGTTCTTC.

The CDR3 here is CASSVRRSTDTQYF. The CDR3 region has the DNA TGCGCCAGCAGCGTCCGGAGGAGCACAGATACGCAGTATTTT. V usage is TRBV5-1 and J usage is TRBJ2-3; the D gene is possibly TRBD2 (5 bases). Germline loops: CDR1 SGHRS, CDR2 YFSETQ. Trimming left V 4 bases short and J 0 bases short, with 9 bases between. CDR3 length: 14 residues. The full variable domain, completed using reference TRBV5-1 and TRBJ2-3, is KAGVTQTPRYLIKTRGQQVTLSCSPISGHRSVSWYQQTPGQGLQFLFEYFSETQRNKGNFPGRFSGRQFSNSRSEMNVSTLELGDSALYLCASSVRRSTDTQYFGPGTRLTVL.

CDR3 sequence reads: CASSQVDRKNTEAFF. CDR3 DNA: TGCGCCAGCAGCCAAGTTGACAGAAAGAACACTGAAGCTTTCTTT. The J gene is TRBJ1-1, the V gene TRBV4-3; tentatively, D is TRBD1 (5 bases). Looked up from germline, CDR1 is LGHNA and CDR2 is YSLEER. The CDR3 spans 15 residues. Trimming took 1 base from V and 1 from J, leaving 10 bases between them.

This chain uses TRBV10-3 with TRBJ2-1; no reliable D call. Per the germline V gene, CDR1 is ENHRY and CDR2 is SYGVKD. V gave up 3 bases and J gave up 6 bases, with 15 bases separating them. The length of the CDR3 is 15 residues. The chain's CDR3 is CAISESSQRINEQFF. CDR3 nucleotide sequence: TGTGCCATCAGTGAAAGTAGTCAGAGGATCAATGAGCAGTTCTTC.

This clone was seen more than once but under ten times. This same CDR3 is encoded by further DNA sequences in the sample. The chain carries TRBV2 and TRBJ2-3; 11 bases are shared with TRBD2. The ends lost 1 base at V and 3 bases at J; junction bases unmatched: 0. This CDR3 region has 15 residues. Germline CDR1 SNHLY, CDR2 FYNNEI. Here the CDR3 DNA reads TGTGCCAGCAGTGAAGGACTAGCGGGGACAGATACGCAGTATTTT. Its translation is CASSEGLAGTDTQYF.

The chain links TRBV5-6 to TRBJ2-2; D is ambiguous. The CDR3 has 15 residues. In germline, CDR1 is SGHDT, CDR2 YYEEEE. The V end lost 0 bases, the J end lost 6 bases, and 12 bases lay between the germline ends. The CDR3 loop is CASSLAGSSPGELFF. CDR3 nucleotide sequence: TGTGCCAGCAGCTTGGCCGGTTCGTCTCCCGGGGAGCTGTTTTTT. Supplemented by reference TRBV5-6 and TRBJ2-2, the full variable domain reads DAGVTQSPTHLIKTRGQQVTLRCSPKSGHDTVSWYQQALGQGPQFIFQYYEEEERQRGNFPDRFSGHQFPNYSSELNVNALLLGDSALYLCASSLAGSSPGELFFGEGSRLTVL.

This clone was recorded a few times. The chain links TRBV5-1 to TRBJ2-5; 7 bases align to TRBD1. Trimming at V came to 4 bases and at J to 0 bases, leaving 3 bases not matched to a gene. CDR1 is SGHRS and CDR2 is YFSETQ in the germline V gene. The CDR3 is 14 residues long. For the CDR3, the DNA is TGCGCCAGCAGCGTGGGACAGTACCAAGAGACCCAGTACTTC. This codes for CASSVGQYQETQYF.

This chain uses TRBV7-2 with TRBJ2-3; 7 bases map to TRBD1. This CDR3 comprises 16 residues. J was trimmed by 4 bases and V by 1 base; bases with no gene match: 8. CDR1 and CDR2 from the germline V gene are SGHTA and FQGNSA. The CDR3: CASSLGFQGVSDTQYF. In DNA, the CDR3 is TGTGCCAGCAGCTTAGGATTTCAGGGGGTGTCAGATACGCAGTATTTT.

This clone turned up a few times. The chain joins TRBV7-9 to TRBJ1-2; D call uncertain. The CDR3 contains 15 residues. The germline V gene has CDR1 SEHNR and CDR2 FQNEAQ (reference sequence). V lost 4 bases to trimming and J lost 2 bases, with 14 bases between them. CDR3 nucleotide sequence: TGTGCCAGCAGCTCCGGCCCCCGGGGAAACTATGGCTACACCTTC. Encoded protein: CASSSGPRGNYGYTF.

This clone was recorded at least ten times. The chain carries TRBV19 and TRBJ2-7, with D possibly TRBD1 on 6 matching bases. Germline lookup yields CDR1 LNHDA and CDR2 SQIVND (reference sequence). The V gene lost 5 bases and the J gene lost 5 bases, with 16 bases spanning the gap. This CDR3 region has 14 residues. The chain's CDR3 is CASSPGQPIHEQYF. The CDR3 region has the DNA TGTGCCAGTAGTCCTGGACAGCCGATCCACGAGCAGTACTTC. Full variable domain (rest looked up from reference TRBV19 and TRBJ2-7): DGGITQSPKYLFRKEGQNVTLSCEQNLNHDAMYWYRQDPGQGLRLIYYSQIVNDFQKGDIAEGYSVSREKKESFPLTVTSAQKNPTAFYLCASSPGQPIHEQYFGPGTRLTVT.

As regards this clone: At one boundary the junction diverges from the germline segment, which might be a read error. The chain couples TRBV5-4 to TRBJ1-2, with 7 bases fitting TRBD1. The length of the CDR3 is 14 residues. Germline V gene data show CDR1 as SGHNT and CDR2 as YYREEE (reference sequence). In DNA form, the CDR3 reads TGTGCCAGCAGCTTAAGACAGGGTAACTCTGGCTACACCTTC. This translates into CASSLRQGNSGYTF.

The sample holds a few counts of this clone. The junction departs from germline at one end; a sequencing error may be responsible. The J gene is TRBJ2-1, the V gene TRBV18; D is uncertain. The CDR3 is 14 amino acids. In germline, CDR1 is KGHSH, CDR2 LQKENI. CDR3 sequence: CASSPILPYHEQFF. The CDR3 DNA is TGTGCCAGCTCACCAATACTTCCCTACCATGAGCAGTTCTTC.

This clone showed up just a few times. Other DNA variants within this sample encode the same CDR3. This chain connects TRBV4-1 to TRBJ1-1; TRBD1 is a possible D gene (5 bases). Germline V gene sequence: CDR1 MGHRA, CDR2 YSYEKL. V dropped 1 base and J dropped 0 bases, with 6 bases sitting between them. CDR3 length: 14 residues. In DNA form, the CDR3 reads TGCGCCAGCAGCCAAGGACAGTTGAACACTGAAGCTTTCTTT. Its protein product is CASSQGQLNTEAFF.